The 12 T cell receptor beta chains below all came from one sample that was sequenced in a study of blood T cell repertoires in COVID-19. Only in-frame clones appear in the TCRdb table, and some are missing; sequencing was by immunoSEQ multiplex PCR. This table holds about 370,000 clones, over 75% found once. Sequenced sample: PBMCs or T cells enriched from blood (not recorded which). These receptor sequences come from a man aged 18 to 29 who had recovered from COVID-19.

The chain couples TRBV5-1 to TRBJ2-2, with D maybe TRBD2 (7 bases). Germline V gene lookup returns CDR1 SGHRS and CDR2 YFSETQ. The V end was cut by 2 bases, the J end by 6 bases, with 14 bases between. This CDR3 spans 15 amino acids. CDR3 residues: CASSFDGGLAGELFF. The CDR3 DNA is TGCGCCAGCAGCTTCGACGGGGGGCTCGCCGGGGAGCTGTTTTTT.

This chain connects TRBV9 to TRBJ2-1; D might be TRBD2 (5 bases). This CDR3 has 14 residues. From germline, CDR1 is SGDLS and CDR2 YYNGEE. Trimming took off 5 bases at V and 0 bases at J, with 9 bases between the two ends. The CDR3 sequence is CASSISGSYNEQFF. In nucleotides, the CDR3 is TGTGCCAGCAGTATCAGCGGCTCCTACAATGAGCAGTTCTTC.

The rearrangement joins TRBV28 to TRBJ1-2; no clear D. CDR3 length: 13 amino acids. Germline lookup yields CDR1 MDHEN and CDR2 SYDVKM. The V end was cut by 6 bases, the J end by 2 bases, with 10 bases between. The CDR3 DNA reads TGTGCCAGCAGAGTCGGGATAAACTATGGCTACACCTTC. Translation: CASRVGINYGYTF.

About this clone itself: The sample holds other DNA sequences that translate to the same CDR3. The chain combines TRBV7-9 with TRBJ1-2; D possibly corresponds to TRBD1 (5 bases). Germline V gene lookup returns CDR1 SEHNR and CDR2 FQNEAQ (reference sequence). With 1 base removed from V and 5 bases from J, the gap between germline ends came to 8 bases. The CDR3 runs to 13 residues. The CDR3 loop is CASSLVGGYGYTF. DNA of the CDR3: TGTGCCAGCAGCTTAGTGGGGGGTTATGGCTACACCTTC.

The gene calls are TRBV12-3 or TRBV12-4 and TRBJ2-5; the D gene is possibly TRBD2 (6 bases). This CDR3 has 13 residues. Trimming took 4 bases from V and 4 from J, leaving 10 bases between them. In DNA, the CDR3 is TGTGCCAGCAGTTGGGGACTGGTAGAGACCCAGTACTTC. This gives the protein CASSWGLVETQYF.

The rearrangement links TRBV5-1 to TRBJ1-4, with TRBD1 identical over 7 bases. In germline, CDR1 is SGHRS, CDR2 YFSETQ. Germline trimming cut 6 bases from V and 0 bases from J; bases unmatched to any gene: 8. The CDR3 sequence is 16 residues long. The CDR3 DNA reads as TGCGCCAGCATCCCACAGGGGACCACAACTAATGAAAAACTGTTTTTT. This gives the protein CASIPQGTTTNEKLFF.

This clone was detected once. The chain uses TRBV7-6 and TRBJ1-3; 8 bases match TRBD1. Germline CDR1 SGHVS, CDR2 FNYEAQ. Trimming cost V 1 base and J 1 base; bases outside gene matches: 9. The CDR3 spans 18 residues. CDR3: CASSLVDGRGHSGNTIYF. In DNA form, the CDR3 reads TGTGCCAGCAGCTTAGTGGATGGCAGGGGGCATTCTGGAAACACCATATATTTT.

CDR3 DNA sequence: TGTGCCAGCAGTGTTAACAGCTATGGCTACACCTTC. It codes for CASSVNSYGYTF. This chain uses TRBV2 with TRBJ1-2; D uncertain. Germline CDR1 and CDR2: SNHLY and FYNNEI. V was clipped by 4 bases and J by 4 bases, with 7 bases between them. The CDR3 consists of 12 residues. The variable domain in full, with the rest retrieved from reference TRBV2 and TRBJ1-2, is EPEVTQTPSHQVTQMGQEVILRCVPISNHLYFYWYRQILGQKVEFLVSFYNNEISEKSEIFDDQFSVERPDGSNFTLKIRSTKLEDSAMYFCASSVNSYGYTFGSGTRLTVV.

V gene TRBV9 combines with J gene TRBJ2-2; 9 nucleotides line up with TRBD2. Unmatched junction bases numbered 15, after V lost 4 bases and J lost 5 bases. This CDR3 is 18 amino acids long. Germline CDR1 SGDLS, CDR2 YYNGEE. The CDR3 region is CASSLSPIAGVGTGELFF. As DNA, the CDR3 is TGTGCCAGCAGCCTATCTCCAATAGCGGGAGTGGGGACCGGGGAGCTGTTTTTT.

J is TRBJ2-3 and V is TRBV6-2 or TRBV6-3, with D tentatively TRBD2 (6 bases). The CDR3 is 14 residues long. Trimming took 0 bases from V and 8 from J, leaving 12 bases between them. Per the germline V gene, CDR1 is MNHEY and CDR2 is SVGEGT. The CDR3, as DNA: TGTGCCAGCAGTTACTCACCGGGGGTGGTTACGCAGTATTTT. The encoded protein is CASSYSPGVVTQYF.

The rearrangement links TRBV3-1 (or the pseudogene TRBV3-2) to TRBJ1-5, with D unclear. Germline assignment: CDR1 LGHDT and CDR2 YNNKEL (reference sequence). Trimming removed 3 bases from V and 6 bases from J, with 6 bases in between. This CDR3 has 12 amino acids. Here the CDR3 reads CASSHGGQPQHF. CDR3 DNA: TGTGCCAGCAGCCACGGTGGTCAGCCCCAGCATTTT.

This clone appeared a single time. Other DNA sequences in this sample translate to the same CDR3. V is TRBV5-1 and J is TRBJ2-3; 7 positions match TRBD2. The CDR3 runs 14 residues. The germline CDR1 and CDR2 sequences are SGHRS and YFSETQ. Germline trimming cut 4 bases from V and 2 bases from J; bases unmatched to any gene: 4. This CDR3 is CASSLGLPTDTQYF. CDR3 DNA sequence: TGCGCCAGCAGCCTGGGACTACCCACAGATACGCAGTATTTT.